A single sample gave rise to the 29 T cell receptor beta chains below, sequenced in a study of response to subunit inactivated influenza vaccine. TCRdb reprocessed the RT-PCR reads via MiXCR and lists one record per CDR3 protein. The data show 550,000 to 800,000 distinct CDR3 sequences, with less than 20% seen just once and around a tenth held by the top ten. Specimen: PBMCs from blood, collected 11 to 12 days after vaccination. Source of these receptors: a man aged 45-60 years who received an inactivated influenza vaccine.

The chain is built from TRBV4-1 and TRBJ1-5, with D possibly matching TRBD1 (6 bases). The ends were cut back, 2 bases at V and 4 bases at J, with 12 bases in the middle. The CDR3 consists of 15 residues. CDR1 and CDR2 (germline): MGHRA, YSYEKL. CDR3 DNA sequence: TGCGCCAGCAGCCAACCAACAAGGGGGAATCAGCCCCAGCATTTT. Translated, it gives CASSQPTRGNQPQHF.

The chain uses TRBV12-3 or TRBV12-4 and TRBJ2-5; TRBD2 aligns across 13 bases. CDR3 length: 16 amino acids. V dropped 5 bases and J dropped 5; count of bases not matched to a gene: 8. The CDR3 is CASSPTSGRAGETQYF. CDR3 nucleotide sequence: TGTGCCAGCAGTCCAACTAGCGGGAGGGCCGGGGAGACCCAGTACTTC.

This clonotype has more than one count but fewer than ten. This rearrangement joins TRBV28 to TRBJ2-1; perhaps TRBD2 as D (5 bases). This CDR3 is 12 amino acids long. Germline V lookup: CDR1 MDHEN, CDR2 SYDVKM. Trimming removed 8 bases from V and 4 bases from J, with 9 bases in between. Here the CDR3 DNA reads TGTGCCAGCTGCGAGCGGTACAATGAGCAGTTCTTC. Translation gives CASCERYNEQFF.

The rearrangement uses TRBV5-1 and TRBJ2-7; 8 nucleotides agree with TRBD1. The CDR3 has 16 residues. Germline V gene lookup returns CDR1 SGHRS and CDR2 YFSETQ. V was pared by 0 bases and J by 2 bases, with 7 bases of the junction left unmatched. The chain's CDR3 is CASSLGTGSLTYEQYF. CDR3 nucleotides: TGCGCCAGCAGCTTGGGGACAGGGAGCTTAACCTACGAGCAGTACTTC.

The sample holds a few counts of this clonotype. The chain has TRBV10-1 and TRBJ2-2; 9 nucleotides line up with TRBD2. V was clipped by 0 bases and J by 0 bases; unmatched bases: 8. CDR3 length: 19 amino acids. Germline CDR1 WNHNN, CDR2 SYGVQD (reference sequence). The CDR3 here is CASSESLAGYFSNTGELFF. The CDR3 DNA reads TGCGCCAGCAGTGAGTCCCTAGCGGGGTACTTTTCGAACACCGGGGAGCTGTTTTTT.

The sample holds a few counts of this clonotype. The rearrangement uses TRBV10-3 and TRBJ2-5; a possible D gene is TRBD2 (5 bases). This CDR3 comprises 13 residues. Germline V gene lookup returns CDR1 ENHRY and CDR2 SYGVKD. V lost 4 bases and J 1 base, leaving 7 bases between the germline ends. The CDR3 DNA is TGTGCCATCAGTGCGGGGATCCAAGAGACCCAGTACTTC. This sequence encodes CAISAGIQETQYF.

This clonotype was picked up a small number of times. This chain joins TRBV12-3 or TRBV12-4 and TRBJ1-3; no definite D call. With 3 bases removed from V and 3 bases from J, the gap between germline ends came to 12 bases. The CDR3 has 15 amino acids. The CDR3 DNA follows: TGTGCCAGCAGTTTCGCGTTGGGGTTTGGAAACACCATATATTTT. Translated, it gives CASSFALGFGNTIYF.

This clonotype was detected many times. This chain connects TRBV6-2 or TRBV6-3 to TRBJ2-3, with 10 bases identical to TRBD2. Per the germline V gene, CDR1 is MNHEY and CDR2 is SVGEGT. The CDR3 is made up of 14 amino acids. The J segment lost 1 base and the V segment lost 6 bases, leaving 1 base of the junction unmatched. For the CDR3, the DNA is TGTGCCAGCAGGGGGACTAGCGGCACAGATACGCAGTATTTT. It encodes CASRGTSGTDTQYF.

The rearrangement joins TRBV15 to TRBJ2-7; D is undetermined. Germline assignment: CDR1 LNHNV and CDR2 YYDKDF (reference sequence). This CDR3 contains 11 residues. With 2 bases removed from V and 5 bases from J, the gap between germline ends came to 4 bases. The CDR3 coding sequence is TGTGCCACCAGCAGATCGAACGAGCAGTACTTC. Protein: CATSRSNEQYF.

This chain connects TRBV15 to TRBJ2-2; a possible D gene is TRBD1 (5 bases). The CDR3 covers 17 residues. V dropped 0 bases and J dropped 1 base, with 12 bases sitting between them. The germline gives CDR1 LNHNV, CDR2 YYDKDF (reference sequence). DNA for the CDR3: TGTGCCACCAGCAGAGATCAGGCAGGGCGGAACACCGGGGAGCTGTTTTTT. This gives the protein CATSRDQAGRNTGELFF. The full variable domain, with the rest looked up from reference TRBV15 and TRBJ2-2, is DAMVIQNPRYQVTQFGKPVTLSCSQTLNHNVMYWYQQKSSQAPKLLFHYYDKDFNNEADTPDNFQSRRPNTSFCFLDIRSPGLGDTAMYLCATSRDQAGRNTGELFFGEGSRLTVL.

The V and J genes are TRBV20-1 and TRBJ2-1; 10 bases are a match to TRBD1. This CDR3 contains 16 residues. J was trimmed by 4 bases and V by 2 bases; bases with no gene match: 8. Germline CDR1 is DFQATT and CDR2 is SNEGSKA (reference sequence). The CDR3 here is CSARPGQGIGYNEQFF. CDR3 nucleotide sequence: TGCAGTGCTAGACCGGGACAGGGGATCGGTTACAATGAGCAGTTCTTC.

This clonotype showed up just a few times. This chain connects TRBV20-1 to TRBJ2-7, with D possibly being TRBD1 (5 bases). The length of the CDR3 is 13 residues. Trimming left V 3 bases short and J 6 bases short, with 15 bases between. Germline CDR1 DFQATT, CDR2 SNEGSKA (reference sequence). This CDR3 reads CSARSRERVEQYF. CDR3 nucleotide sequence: TGCAGTGCTAGGTCCAGGGAACGGGTCGAGCAGTACTTC.

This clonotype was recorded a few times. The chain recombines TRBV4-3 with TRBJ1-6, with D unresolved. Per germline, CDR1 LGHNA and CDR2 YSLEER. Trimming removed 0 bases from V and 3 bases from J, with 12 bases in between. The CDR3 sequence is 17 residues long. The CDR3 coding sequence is TGCGCCAGCAGCCAAGATTATTTGGCCCGCTATAATTCACCCCTCCACTTT. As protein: CASSQDYLARYNSPLHF.

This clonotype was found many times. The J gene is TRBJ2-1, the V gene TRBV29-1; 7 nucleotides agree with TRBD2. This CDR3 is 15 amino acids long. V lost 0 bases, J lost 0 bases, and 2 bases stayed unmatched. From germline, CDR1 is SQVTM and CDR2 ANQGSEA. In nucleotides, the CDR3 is TGCAGCGTTGAAGAGACGGGGGGCTCCTACAATGAGCAGTTCTTC. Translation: CSVEETGGSYNEQFF.

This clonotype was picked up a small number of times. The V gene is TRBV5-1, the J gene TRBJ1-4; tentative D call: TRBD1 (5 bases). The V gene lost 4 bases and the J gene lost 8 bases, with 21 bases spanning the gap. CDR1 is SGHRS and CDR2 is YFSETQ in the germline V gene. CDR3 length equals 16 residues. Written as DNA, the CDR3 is TGCGCCAGCAGCCGAGGGGTTTTAGGCAATATAGAAAAACTGTTTTTT. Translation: CASSRGVLGNIEKLFF.

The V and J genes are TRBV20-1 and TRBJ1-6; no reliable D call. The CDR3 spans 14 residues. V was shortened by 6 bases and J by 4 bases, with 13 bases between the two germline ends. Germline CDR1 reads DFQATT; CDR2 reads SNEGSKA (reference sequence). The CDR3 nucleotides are TGCAGTGCCCGAGAGGGTCGGTATAATTCACCCCTCCACTTT. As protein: CSAREGRYNSPLHF.

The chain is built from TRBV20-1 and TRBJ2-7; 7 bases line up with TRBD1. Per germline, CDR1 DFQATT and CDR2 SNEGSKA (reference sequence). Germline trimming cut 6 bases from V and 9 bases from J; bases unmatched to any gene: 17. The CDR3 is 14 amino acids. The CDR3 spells CSAARGQPLRGQYF. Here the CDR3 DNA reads TGCAGTGCCGCTCGGGGACAGCCCCTACGTGGGCAGTACTTC.

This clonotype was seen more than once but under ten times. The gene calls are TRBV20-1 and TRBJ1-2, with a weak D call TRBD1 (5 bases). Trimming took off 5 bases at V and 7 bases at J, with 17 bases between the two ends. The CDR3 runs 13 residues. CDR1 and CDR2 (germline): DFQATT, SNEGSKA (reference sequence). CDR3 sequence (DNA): TGCAGTGCTCCCTCCCCCCAGGGAGGTGGCTACACCTTC. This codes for CSAPSPQGGGYTF.

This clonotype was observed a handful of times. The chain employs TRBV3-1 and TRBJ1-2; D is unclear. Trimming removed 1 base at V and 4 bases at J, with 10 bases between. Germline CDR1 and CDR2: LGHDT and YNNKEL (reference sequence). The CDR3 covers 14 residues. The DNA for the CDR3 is TGTGCCAGCAGCCAAGCAGGAGTAATCTATGGCTACACCTTC. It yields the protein CASSQAGVIYGYTF.

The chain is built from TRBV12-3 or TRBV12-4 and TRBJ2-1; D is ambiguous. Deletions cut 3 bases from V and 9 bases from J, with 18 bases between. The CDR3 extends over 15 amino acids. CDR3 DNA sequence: TGTGCCAGCAGTTTCATGGGAATGGCGCCCGGTGAGCAGTTCTTC. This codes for CASSFMGMAPGEQFF.

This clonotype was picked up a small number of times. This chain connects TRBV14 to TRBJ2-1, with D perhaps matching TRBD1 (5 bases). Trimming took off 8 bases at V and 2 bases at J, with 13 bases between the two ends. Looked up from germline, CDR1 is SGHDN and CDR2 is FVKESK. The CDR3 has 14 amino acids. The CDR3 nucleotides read TGTGCCAGCGGGGCCTCATGGGCCTACAATGAGCAGTTCTTC. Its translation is CASGASWAYNEQFF.

CDR3 bases: TGTGCCAGCAGTTTATACTGGGGGGGTGAAGATACGCAGTATTTT. As protein: CASSLYWGGEDTQYF. J is TRBJ2-3 and V is TRBV27; TRBD2 agrees at 7 bases. Germline-derived CDR1 and CDR2 are MNHEY and SMNVEV (reference sequence). J was trimmed by 5 bases and V by 1 base; bases with no gene match: 6. CDR3 size: 15 residues.

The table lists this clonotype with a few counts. The CDR3 loop is CASSLGRKAYEQYF. CDR3 nucleotides: TGTGCCAGCAGCCTGGGGAGGAAGGCCTACGAGCAGTACTTC. This chain uses TRBV11-2 with TRBJ2-7, with D perhaps matching TRBD2 (6 bases). The CDR3 loop spans 14 amino acids. The V and J ends lost 5 bases and 2 bases respectively, with 13 bases between them. Germline-derived CDR1 and CDR2 are SGHAT and FQNNGV. The entire variable domain, with the rest obtained from reference TRBV11-2 and TRBJ2-7, is as follows: EAGVAQSPRYKIIEKRQSVAFWCNPISGHATLYWYQQILGQGPKLLIQFQNNGVVDDSQLPKDRFSAERLKGVDSTLKIQPAKLEDSAVYLCASSLGRKAYEQYFGPGTRLTVT.

CDR3 DNA: TGTGCCAGCAGTTTAGTGTTAGGGGGATCAGAGACCCAGTACTTC. Translation gives CASSLVLGGSETQYF. The chain combines TRBV28 with TRBJ2-5; weak D call: TRBD1 (6 bases). The germline V and J ends were trimmed by 2 bases and 4 bases, with 14 bases remaining between them. Looked up from germline, CDR1 is MDHEN and CDR2 is SYDVKM. CDR3 length: 15 residues.

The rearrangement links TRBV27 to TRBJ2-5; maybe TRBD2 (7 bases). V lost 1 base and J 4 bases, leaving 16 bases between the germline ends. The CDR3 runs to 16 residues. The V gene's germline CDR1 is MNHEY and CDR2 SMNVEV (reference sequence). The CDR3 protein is CASSLLGGQAPETQYF. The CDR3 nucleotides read TGTGCCAGCAGTTTATTGGGGGGGCAAGCCCCAGAGACCCAGTACTTC.

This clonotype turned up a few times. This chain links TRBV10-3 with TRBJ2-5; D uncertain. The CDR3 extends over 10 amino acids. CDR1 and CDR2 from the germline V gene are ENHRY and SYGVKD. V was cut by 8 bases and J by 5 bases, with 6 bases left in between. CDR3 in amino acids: CAIGVETQYF. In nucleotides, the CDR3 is TGTGCCATCGGCGTTGAGACCCAGTACTTC.

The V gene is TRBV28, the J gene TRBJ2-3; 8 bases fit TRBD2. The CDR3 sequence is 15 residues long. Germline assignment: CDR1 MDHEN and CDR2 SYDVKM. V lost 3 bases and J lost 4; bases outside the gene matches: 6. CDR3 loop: CASSLWLSGADTQYF. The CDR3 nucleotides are TGTGCCAGCAGTTTGTGGCTTAGCGGGGCAGATACGCAGTATTTT.

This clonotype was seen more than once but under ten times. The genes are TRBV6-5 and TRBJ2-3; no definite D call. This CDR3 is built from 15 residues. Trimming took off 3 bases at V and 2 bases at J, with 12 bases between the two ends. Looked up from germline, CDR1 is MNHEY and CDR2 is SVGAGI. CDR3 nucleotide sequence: TGTGCCAGCAGTTATGGTGGCGGTTACACAGATACGCAGTATTTT. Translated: CASSYGGGYTDTQYF.

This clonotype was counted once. Written as DNA, the CDR3 is TGCGCCAGCACGATCACAGGAACGGATGAAAAACTGTTTTTT. Translation: CASTITGTDEKLFF. The chain combines TRBV4-3 with TRBJ1-4, with a possible D match to TRBD1 (5 bases). The germline V gene encodes CDR1 LGHNA and CDR2 YSLEER. This CDR3 has 14 residues. Deletions cut 7 bases from V and 6 bases from J, with 15 bases between.